This entry describes one TCR beta chain. Antigen unknown. This entry comes from a study of T cells in pancreatic ductal adenocarcinoma. The study, taken as a whole, reports: Unique clonotypes were roughly 8-fold more numerous in blood than in tumor. Tumor and blood clonality did not differ significantly, about 0.11 versus 0.072. Enrichment of CD45RO+ effector over naive T cells in tumors may bias clonality. This surgical cohort overrepresents the minority presenting with early-stage disease.

The selected patients with pancreatic ductal adenocarcinoma had surgery but no neoadjuvant therapy. Assay: immunoSEQ multiplex PCR; the TCRdb copy retains only in-frame clones and omits some. The sample yields 30,000 or so clones, roughly 92% seen once. This TCR came from a human donor with pancreatic ductal adenocarcinoma. Source material: PBMCs.

The CDR3, as DNA: TGTGCCAGCAGTTACGAGAGGGGAAATAAAAACGAGCAGTACTTC. This translates into CASSYERGNKNEQYF. This rearrangement joins TRBV6-6 to TRBJ2-7, with D perhaps given as TRBD1 or TRBD2 (5 bases each). CDR1 MNHNY and CDR2 SVGAGI come from the germline V gene (reference sequence). V lost 2 bases and J 5 bases, leaving 16 bases between the germline ends. This CDR3 is 15 amino acids long.